The rows below give T cell receptor beta chains drawn from one sample of a study of shared clonotypes between healthy human individuals. TCRdb keeps only in-frame clones here, not all; method: immunoSEQ multiplex PCR. The data contain over 1.5 million clones, around 98% of them singletons. Sequencing used naive CD4+ T cells sorted from blood. These receptor sequences come from a young man in good health. The conserved cysteine and the conserved F or W are not part of the CDR3 here.

j_call	v_call	cdr3_aa
TRBJ2-1	TRBV27	ASSLDGLTYNEQF
TRBJ1-2	TRBV9	ASSVSGFGNYDYT
TRBJ2-5	TRBV9	ASSPRTGGEVETQY
TRBJ2-7	TRBV7-6	ASSFGRSGEYEQY
TRBJ2-7	TRBV5-5	ASSQRLAGISYEQY
TRBJ2-2	TRBV10-3	AISDARTGGTGELF
TRBJ2-7	TRBV10-3	AISGYHEQY
TRBJ2-1	TRBV11-3	ASSPPASYNEQF
TRBJ2-7	TRBV10-3	AGGSVSSYEQY
TRBJ2-1	TRBV6-5	ASSLGTSGSFQF
TRBJ2-2	TRBV11-3	ASSYRLAGSYAGELF
TRBJ1-1	TRBV7-2	ASSHRTVNTEAF
TRBJ2-2	TRBV2	ASSEPGQKIFENTGELF
TRBJ2-2	TRBV7-8	ASSPRAGGQGARELF
TRBJ2-7	TRBV4-3	ASSQGALRYEQY
TRBJ2-1	TRBV11-2	ASSLDQETGALSYNEQF
TRBJ2-1	TRBV19	ASSLRQGFGYNEQF
TRBJ1-5	TRBV6-1	ATIQPLGNQPQH
TRBJ1-3	TRBV5-1	ASSHLPEGFSGNTIY
TRBJ2-7	TRBV7-9	ASSPLQGIPYEQY
TRBJ2-7	TRBV7-9	ASSLQGSSYEQY
TRBJ2-7	TRBV28	ATTKTGTYEQY
TRBJ2-3	TRBV18	ASSPRSGGTDTQY
TRBJ2-7	TRBV5-1	ASSSGQGSDEQY
TRBJ1-1	TRBV19	ASISGAGRAF
TRBJ1-1	TRBV18	ASSPGGPMNTEAF
TRBJ2-7	TRBV28	ASSPSGQGSNEQY
TRBJ1-1	TRBV9	ASSVGPEDTEAF
TRBJ2-5	TRBV5-1	ASSLPTGGETQY
TRBJ2-7	TRBV9	ASSPGGTSYEQY
TRBJ2-4	TRBV7-9	ASSLSGGLAKNIQY
TRBJ1-5	TRBV28	ASSPPSPRQPQH
TRBJ2-2	TRBV6-6	ASSYKGGTGELF
TRBJ2-2	TRBV14	ASSHRTSSNTGELF
TRBJ1-4	TRBV30	AWGLGTLSRKLF